This paragraph covers one T cell receptor (beta chain) sequence. The repertoire was sequenced with immunoSEQ multiplex PCR; TCRdb's copy has only in-frame clones and lacks some. The sample includes 100,000 to 150,000 clones, roughly nine tenths of them seen just once. This specimen belongs to a study of control samples from healthy donors and cancer patients. The material sequenced was PBMCs. The sequence derives from a man between 50 and 59 years old with head and neck cancer.

The CDR3 loop reads CASSPSAGDNEQFF. CDR3 DNA sequence: TGTGCCAGCAGCCCTTCGGCGGGGGACAATGAGCAGTTCTTC. The rearrangement links TRBV7-9 to TRBJ2-1; TRBD2 matches 7 bases. Germline V gives CDR1 SEHNR, CDR2 FQNEAQ (reference sequence). J was trimmed by 5 bases and V by 5 bases; bases with no gene match: 6. CDR3 size: 14 residues.